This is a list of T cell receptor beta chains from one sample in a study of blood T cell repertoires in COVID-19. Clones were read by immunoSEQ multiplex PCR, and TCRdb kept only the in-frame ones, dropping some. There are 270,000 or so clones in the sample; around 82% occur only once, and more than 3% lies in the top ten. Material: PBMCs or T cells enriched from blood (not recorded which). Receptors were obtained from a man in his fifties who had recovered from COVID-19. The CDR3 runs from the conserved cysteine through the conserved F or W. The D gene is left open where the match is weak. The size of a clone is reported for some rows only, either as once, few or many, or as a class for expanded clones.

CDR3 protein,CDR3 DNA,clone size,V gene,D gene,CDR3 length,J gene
CASGTLWSNQPQHF,TGTGCCAGCGGGACTTTATGGAGCAATCAGCCCCAGCATTTT,once,TRBV28,NA,14,TRBJ1-5
CAWSRGTGGDNEQFF,TGTGCCTGGAGTCGAGGGACAGGGGGGGACAATGAGCAGTTCTTC,NA,TRBV30,TRBD1,15,TRBJ2-1
CASSARTGAFQSSGNTIYF,TGTGCCAGCAGCGCCCGGACAGGTGCCTTTCAAAGCTCTGGAAACACCATATATTTT,NA,TRBV7-6,TRBD1,19,TRBJ1-3
CASSPFYTEAFF,TGTGCCAGCAGCCCCTTCTACACTGAAGCTTTCTTT,NA,TRBV7-8,NA,12,TRBJ1-1
CASSVRTGPTGELFF,TGTGCTAGCAGCGTCAGGACAGGGCCCACCGGGGAGCTGTTTTTT,NA,TRBV7-7,TRBD1,15,TRBJ2-2
CASSPGTGVTGANVLTF,TGTGCCAGCAGCCCCGGGACAGGGGTTACTGGGGCCAACGTCCTGACTTTC,NA,TRBV5-4,TRBD1,17,TRBJ2-6
CASSKTGVSPLHF,TGTGCCAGCAGTAAGACAGGGGTCTCACCCCTCCACTTT,NA,TRBV12-3/TRBV12-4,TRBD1,13,TRBJ1-6
CASSATSGEYTDTQYF,TGTGCCAGCAGCGCAACTAGCGGGGAGTACACAGATACGCAGTATTTT,NA,TRBV9,TRBD2,16,TRBJ2-3
CASSLDGAGGEQYF,TGTGCCAGCAGCTTAGATGGGGCAGGGGGCGAGCAGTACTTC,NA,TRBV11-3,TRBD1,14,TRBJ2-7
CASSTQEFATNEKLFF,TGTGCCAGTAGTACACAGGAGTTTGCAACTAATGAAAAACTGTTTTTT,NA,TRBV19,NA,16,TRBJ1-4
CASSSPTSGRAWGLF,TGTGCCAGCAGCTCCCCTACTAGCGGGAGGGCCTGGGGGCTCTTC,NA,TRBV28,TRBD2,15,TRBJ2-1
CASSTDRMNTEAFF,TGTGCCAGCAGCACCGACAGGATGAACACTGAAGCTTTCTTT,few,TRBV7-9,NA,14,TRBJ1-1
CASSPFGQGSEQFF,TGTGCCAGCTCCCCTTTCGGACAGGGGAGTGAGCAGTTCTTC,NA,TRBV18,TRBD1,14,TRBJ2-1
CASSLVGHSPLHF,TGTGCCAGCAGTTTAGTGGGGCATTCACCCCTCCACTTT,NA,TRBV28,NA,13,TRBJ1-6
CASSLGGTGGSEQYF,TGTGCCAGCAGCTTGGGGGGGACAGGGGGCTCCGAGCAGTACTTC,NA,TRBV5-4,TRBD1,15,TRBJ2-7
CASSEGRLLNQPQHF,TGTGCCAGCAGTGAAGGAAGACTCCTCAATCAGCCCCAGCATTTT,NA,TRBV25-1,NA,15,TRBJ1-5
CASRASGISTDTQYF,TGTGCCAGCAGGGCTAGCGGGATTAGCACAGATACGCAGTATTTT,NA,TRBV2,TRBD2,15,TRBJ2-3
CASRLDRGRTEAFF,TGTGCCAGCAGGTTGGACAGGGGGCGGACTGAAGCTTTCTTT,NA,TRBV5-4,TRBD1,14,TRBJ1-1
CASSSTGYNYGYTF,TGTGCCAGCAGCTCGACAGGGTATAACTATGGCTACACCTTC,NA,TRBV7-2,TRBD1,14,TRBJ1-2
CASSPRQGETQYF,TGTGCCAGCAGCCCGAGGCAGGGTGAGACCCAGTACTTC,few,TRBV12-3/TRBV12-4,NA,13,TRBJ2-5
CASSFPRTGGAEQYF,TGTGCCAGCAGCTTTCCCCGGACAGGGGGCGCCGAGCAGTACTTC,NA,TRBV5-4,TRBD1,15,TRBJ2-7
CASSLWTGTYSNQPQHF,TGTGCCAGCAGCCTTTGGACAGGGACCTATAGCAATCAGCCCCAGCATTTT,NA,TRBV6-2/TRBV6-3,TRBD1,17,TRBJ1-5
CASSSPSGELFF,TGTGCCAGCAGTTCCCCGTCCGGGGAGCTGTTTTTT,NA,TRBV12-3/TRBV12-4,NA,12,TRBJ2-2
CATSDGSTGELFF,TGTGCCACCAGTGATGGGAGCACCGGGGAGCTGTTTTTT,NA,TRBV24-1,NA,13,TRBJ2-2
CAWVTREVIYNSPLHF,TGTGCCTGGGTTACTCGCGAGGTGATCTATAATTCACCCCTCCACTTT,NA,TRBV30,NA,16,TRBJ1-6
CASSSGTGNTEAFF,TGCGCCAGCAGCTCCGGGACAGGGAATACTGAAGCTTTCTTT,NA,TRBV5-1,TRBD1,14,TRBJ1-1
CASSLVGTQADTQYF,TGCGCCAGCAGCTTGGTTGGGACTCAGGCAGATACGCAGTATTTT,NA,TRBV5-1,NA,15,TRBJ2-3
CASSIRVQTEAFF,TGTGCCAGTAGTATCAGGGTTCAGACTGAAGCTTTCTTT,NA,TRBV19,NA,13,TRBJ1-1
CASRPSGQGYEQYF,TGTGCCAGCAGACCCTCGGGACAGGGCTACGAGCAGTACTTC,NA,TRBV7-2,TRBD1,14,TRBJ2-7
CARGGRNQETQYF,TGTGCCAGGGGGGGGAGGAACCAAGAGACCCAGTACTTC,once,TRBV7-9,TRBD2,13,TRBJ2-5
CASSASAGPSYEQYF,TGTGCCAGCAGCGCCTCGGCAGGGCCCTCGTACGAGCAGTACTTC,few,TRBV7-6,NA,15,TRBJ2-7
CASSSPLNEQFF,TGTGCCAGCAGTTCCCCTCTGAATGAGCAGTTCTTC,once,TRBV27,NA,12,TRBJ2-1
CASRPRGGNYGYTF,TGTGCCAGCAGGCCCAGGGGTGGTAACTATGGCTACACCTTC,once,TRBV2,NA,14,TRBJ1-2
CASSPSVQGSTDTQYF,TGTGCCAGCTCACCTTCTGTTCAGGGGAGCACAGATACGCAGTATTTT,NA,TRBV18,NA,16,TRBJ2-3
CASSEGLAGSDTQYF,TGTGCCAGTAGTGAGGGACTAGCGGGATCAGATACGCAGTATTTT,NA,TRBV19,TRBD2,15,TRBJ2-3
CASSQGTGGYRSGNTIYF,TGCGCCAGCAGCCAGGGGACAGGGGGTTACCGCTCTGGAAACACCATATATTTT,NA,TRBV5-1,TRBD1,18,TRBJ1-3
CASSPVGRLNTEAFF,TGTGCCAGCAGCCCCGTAGGGAGACTGAACACTGAAGCTTTCTTT,NA,TRBV4-2,NA,15,TRBJ1-1
CASSQDGGKGGAFF,TGTGCCAGCAGCCAAGACGGGGGGAAAGGTGGGGCTTTCTTT,once,TRBV3-1/TRBV3-2,NA,14,TRBJ1-1
CASTRRSQETQYF,TGTGCCAGCACCCGGCGGAGTCAAGAGACCCAGTACTTC,NA,TRBV6-5,NA,13,TRBJ2-5
CASSLGHTNTGELFF,TGTGCCAGCAGCCTTGGACACACGAACACCGGGGAGCTGTTTTTT,NA,TRBV7-3,NA,15,TRBJ2-2
CASSPYTGELFF,TGTGCCAGCAGTCCATACACCGGGGAGCTGTTTTTT,NA,TRBV27,NA,12,TRBJ2-2
CASRSQFYEQYF,TGTGCCAGCAGATCCCAGTTCTACGAGCAGTACTTC,NA,TRBV12-3/TRBV12-4,NA,12,TRBJ2-7
CASSSGTENQPQHF,TGCGCCAGCAGCTCCGGGACAGAGAATCAGCCCCAGCATTTT,NA,TRBV5-1,TRBD1,14,TRBJ1-5
CASSSPTQGGAYEQYF,TGCGCCAGCAGCTCCCCTACACAGGGAGGGGCCTACGAGCAGTACTTC,NA,TRBV5-1,NA,16,TRBJ2-7
CASSPRGGWNIQYF,TGTGCCAGCAGTCCGCGCGGGGGGTGGAACATTCAGTACTTC,NA,TRBV6-5,TRBD2,14,TRBJ2-4
CASAKTTGSGNTIYF,TGTGCCAGTGCCAAAACAACAGGGAGTGGAAACACCATATATTTT,once,TRBV7-6,NA,15,TRBJ1-3
CAVLAGRLSRTKSKKVGYEQYF,TGCGCTGTTCTAGCGGGCCGACTGAGTAGGACTAAATCGAAAAAGGTAGGGTACGAGCAGTACTTC,once,TRBV10-1,TRBD2,22,TRBJ2-7
CASSLIKGGYGTEAFF,TGTGCCAGCAGCTTGATAAAGGGAGGGTATGGGACTGAAGCTTTCTTT,NA,TRBV5-5,NA,16,TRBJ1-1
CASSRGQSNSPLHF,TGTGCCAGCAGCCGGGGACAGTCAAATTCACCCCTCCACTTT,NA,TRBV3-1/TRBV3-2,TRBD1,14,TRBJ1-6
CASRITGGKQPQHF,TGTGCCAGTAGGATCACAGGGGGAAAGCAGCCCCAGCATTTT,NA,TRBV19,TRBD1,14,TRBJ1-5
CASSYAGENQPQHF,TGTGCCAGCAGTTACGCGGGAGAGAATCAGCCCCAGCATTTT,NA,TRBV6-2/TRBV6-3,NA,14,TRBJ1-5
CASSLDSRLGGEPQHF,TGCGCCAGCAGCTTGGATAGCCGCCTAGGGGGGGAGCCCCAGCATTTT,NA,TRBV5-1,NA,16,TRBJ1-5
CSALRQDLYGYTF,TGCAGCGCTCTCAGACAGGACCTCTATGGCTACACCTTC,NA,TRBV29-1,NA,13,TRBJ1-2
CASGLGGTGGRDEQFF,TGTGCTAGTGGTTTGGGAGGGACAGGGGGTCGCGATGAGCAGTTCTTC,NA,TRBV12-5,TRBD1,16,TRBJ2-1
CASSQGEVINYEQYF,TGCGCCAGCAGCCAAGGGGAGGTCATAAACTACGAGCAGTACTTC,NA,TRBV4-3,NA,15,TRBJ2-7
CASSLLGQGFPYEQYF,TGTGCCAGCAGTTTATTGGGACAGGGGTTCCCCTACGAGCAGTACTTC,NA,TRBV27,TRBD1,16,TRBJ2-7
CASTLGVQSGNTIYF,TGTGCCAGCACCCTCGGGGTACAGTCTGGAAACACCATATATTTT,NA,TRBV7-2,NA,15,TRBJ1-3
CASSIGLAEPYEQYF,TGTGCCAGCAGCATCGGACTAGCGGAACCCTACGAGCAGTACTTC,NA,TRBV9,TRBD2,15,TRBJ2-7
CASSVRQGSRETQYF,TGTGCCAGCAGCGTACGGCAGGGGTCGCGAGAGACCCAGTACTTC,NA,TRBV9,NA,15,TRBJ2-5